This TCR beta chain is drawn from a study of cytomegalovirus exposure and HLA in healthy donors. For this clone: Its antigen is undetermined.

At sampling all donors were nominally healthy, likely with unrecorded immune exposures. Points from the study as a whole: A likely sequencing artifact accounted for one observed cluster of highly shared sequence variants.

The PCR employed 60 Vbeta primers together with 13 Jbeta primers. Produced via immunoSEQ multiplex PCR; TCRdb's table is partial and in-frame only. The sample carries 130,000 to 150,000 clones, about a tenth recorded once. The sequence was obtained from a male donor in good health and CMV-seronegative. Sample: PBMCs.

CDR3 region: CASSGSGGTSTDTQYF. The CDR3 DNA sequence: TGTGCCAGCAGCGGGTCCGGTGGGACTAGCACAGATACGCAGTATTTT. The V gene is TRBV7-3, the J gene TRBJ2-3, with TRBD2 as a possible D gene (6 bases). Germline V lookup: CDR1 SGHTA, CDR2 FQGTGA. The CDR3 length is 16 residues. Trimming shortened V by 5 bases and J by 0 bases, and 15 bases separated the two germline ends.